This TCR beta chain emerged from a study of cytomegalovirus exposure and HLA in healthy donors. Study-wide points: More clonal expansion characterized HLA-associated TCR beta chains than equally common others in a later analysis. Accurate HLA-A and HLA-B prediction from TCR beta sequences was reported for most subjects.

The germline gives CDR1 ENHRY, CDR2 SYGVKD. The V end was cut by 7 bases, the J end by 7 bases, with 13 bases between. The CDR3 extends over 13 amino acids. About this clone itself: Its specificity is unknown.

PCR used 60 Vbeta primers and 13 Jbeta primers. Clones were read by immunoSEQ multiplex PCR, and TCRdb kept only the in-frame ones, dropping some. The sample has tens of thousands of clones. The chain couples TRBV10-3 to TRBJ1-4, with D perhaps matching TRBD1 (5 bases). The sequence derives from a man under 40 in good health and CMV-seropositive. Sample: PBMCs. The CDR3 region is CAINEGLSEKLFF. In DNA form, the CDR3 reads TGTGCCATCAACGAGGGACTCAGTGAAAAACTGTTTTTT.